This passage covers 27 T cell receptor beta chains from one sample sequenced in a study of cytomegalovirus exposure and HLA in healthy donors (dated by TCRdb to the late 2010s). The library was generated by the immunoSEQ multiplex PCR assay. For the multiplex PCR, a mixture combining 60 forward primers for TCR Vbeta segments and 13 reverse primers for TCR Jbeta segments was used. Imported from immuneACCESS, the table was reduced by TCRdb to in-frame sequences with V and J called. These copies leave out some clones; in studies compared against another copy, an unresolved V gene accounts for under half, and the cause of the remainder is not known. For this sample there are approximately 180,000 clones; roughly 81% appear just once. The ten largest clones capture under 5% of the sample. The sequenced sample consisted of PBMCs. These receptors all come from a girl aged 5 to 17 in good health and CMV-seropositive.

The chain has TRBV15 and TRBJ2-7; D gene uncertain. The germline V and J ends were trimmed by 5 bases and 3 bases, with 11 bases remaining between them. The CDR3 loop spans 13 amino acids. Germline CDR1 is LNHNV and CDR2 is YYDKDF (reference sequence). The CDR3 sequence: CATSLEVSYEQYF. The CDR3 nucleotides read TGTGCCACCAGCCTCGAGGTCAGCTACGAGCAGTACTTC.

The V and J genes are TRBV10-3 and TRBJ2-6, with 7 positions matching TRBD1. The V gene end was trimmed by 10 bases and the J gene end by 3 bases; junction bases not matched to a gene: 3. The CDR3 is 13 amino acids. Germline V gene sequence: CDR1 ENHRY, CDR2 SYGVKD. The CDR3 nucleotides are TGTGCCACTACAGGGGATGGGGCCAACGTCCTGACTTTC. Residues: CATTGDGANVLTF.

The genes are TRBV6-6 and TRBJ2-7; D remains unclear. Trimming stripped 7 bases from V and 0 bases from J, with 13 bases between. This CDR3 is 14 amino acids long. Germline V gene lookup returns CDR1 MNHNY and CDR2 SVGAGI (reference sequence). DNA for the CDR3: TGTGCCAGCACCCAACAAGACTTCTCCTACGAGCAGTACTTC. It is translated as CASTQQDFSYEQYF.

V usage is TRBV19 and J usage is TRBJ2-7; 9 bases are shared with TRBD1. V lost 4 bases, J lost 0 bases, and 1 base stayed unmatched. The germline V gene has CDR1 LNHDA and CDR2 SQIVND (reference sequence). The CDR3 is made up of 14 amino acids. The CDR3 bases are TGTGCCAGTAGTAGGACAGGGGCCTCCTACGAGCAGTACTTC. Translation gives CASSRTGASYEQYF.

J is TRBJ2-5 and V is TRBV6-1, with D possibly matching TRBD1 (5 bases). V was shortened by 8 bases and J by 8 bases, with 21 bases between the two germline ends. This CDR3 region has 14 residues. Germline CDR1 is MNHNS and CDR2 is SASEGT. The CDR3 spells CASAGAPSPRTQYF. CDR3 nucleotides: TGTGCCAGCGCTGGGGCCCCCTCCCCTCGTACCCAGTACTTC.

The gene calls are TRBV27 and TRBJ2-5; TRBD1 matches 9 bases. The J call is uncertain, as TRBJ2-7 better fits the DNA end. Germline CDR1 and CDR2: MNHEY and SMNVEV (reference sequence). CDR3 length: 14 residues. The CDR3 loop is CASSTGQGRSEQYF. In nucleotides, the CDR3 is TGTGCCAGCAGCACGGGACAGGGAAGAAGCGAGCAGTACTTC.

The gene calls are TRBV11-2 and TRBJ2-3; 12 positions agree with TRBD2. CDR3 length equals 15 residues. CDR1 is SGHAT and CDR2 is FQNNGV in the germline V gene. V dropped 1 base and J dropped 8; count of bases not matched to a gene: 4. The CDR3 spells CASSLALAGGTTQYF. For the CDR3, the DNA is TGTGCCAGCAGCTTAGCCCTAGCGGGGGGGACTACGCAGTATTTT.

V usage is TRBV5-4 and J usage is TRBJ2-7, with D unresolved. From germline, CDR1 is SGHNT and CDR2 YYREEE (reference sequence). V was trimmed by 2 bases and J by 0 bases, leaving 9 bases between them. The CDR3 sequence is 14 residues long. The CDR3 sequence is CASSFGAASYEQYF. In DNA form, the CDR3 reads TGTGCCAGCAGCTTCGGTGCCGCCTCCTACGAGCAGTACTTC.

This rearrangement joins TRBV6-6 to TRBJ1-1; TRBD1 might be the D (5 bases). Per the germline V gene, CDR1 is MNHNY and CDR2 is SVGAGI (reference sequence). The CDR3 has 15 residues. Trimming shortened V by 7 bases and J by 2 bases, and 17 bases separated the two germline ends. CDR3 coding DNA: TGTGCCAGCATTCCACCCGGGGGGGTCAACACTGAAGCTTTCTTT. Residues: CASIPPGGVNTEAFF.

V usage is TRBV7-2 and J usage is TRBJ1-3; 7 bases fit TRBD1. Germline CDR1 SGHTA, CDR2 FQGNSA. V trimming: 5 bases; J trimming: 6 bases; junction bases outside the gene matches: 4. The CDR3 is 13 residues long. The CDR3: CASSQGVENTIYF. Written as DNA, the CDR3 is TGTGCCAGCAGCCAGGGGGTGGAAAACACCATATATTTT. The complete variable domain, with remaining parts taken from reference TRBV7-2 and TRBJ1-3, reads GAGVSQSPSNKVTEKGKDVELRCDPISGHTALYWYRQSLGQGLEFLIYFQGNSAPDKSGLPSDRFSAERTGGSVSTLTIQRTQQEDSAVYLCASSQGVENTIYFGEGSWLTVV.

V gene TRBV27 combines with J gene TRBJ2-5; 11 bases map to TRBD2. The CDR3 is 17 amino acids. Germline V gives CDR1 MNHEY, CDR2 SMNVEV (reference sequence). V gave up 0 bases and J gave up 2 bases; unmatched junction bases: 5. The DNA of the CDR3 is TGTGCCAGCAGTTTATCCAGACTAGCGGGGATTCAAGAGACCCAGTACTTC. It is translated as CASSLSRLAGIQETQYF.

On this clone: Other DNA sequences from this sample encode an identical CDR3 as well. This chain joins TRBV6-5 and TRBJ1-2, with 8 positions matching TRBD1. This CDR3 spans 13 amino acids. Per germline, CDR1 MNHEY and CDR2 SVGAGI. V gave up 6 bases and J gave up 2 bases; unmatched junction bases: 2. CDR3 residues: CASRTGGNYGYTF. The CDR3 coding sequence is TGTGCCAGCAGAACAGGGGGGAACTATGGCTACACCTTC.

The chain has TRBV27 and TRBJ1-2, with 7 bases identical to TRBD1. The junction had 5 bases not matched to a gene; V was cut back by 0 bases and J by 4 bases. The CDR3 is made up of 15 amino acids. Germline V gene sequence: CDR1 MNHEY, CDR2 SMNVEV (reference sequence). This chain's CDR3 is CASSLSSRDSYGYTF. CDR3 in DNA: TGTGCCAGCAGTTTATCGAGCCGGGACAGCTATGGCTACACCTTC.

The chain joins TRBV19 to TRBJ1-4, with TRBD1 matching over 7 bases. V dropped 4 bases and J dropped 3; count of bases not matched to a gene: 5. The germline gives CDR1 LNHDA, CDR2 SQIVND (reference sequence). The length of the CDR3 is 15 residues. CDR3 nucleotides: TGTGCCAGTAGTAGGGCAGGGGGTGCTAATGAAAAACTGTTTTTT. The encoded protein is CASSRAGGANEKLFF. Combining the CDR3 with reference TRBV19 and TRBJ1-4 gives the whole variable domain DGGITQSPKYLFRKEGQNVTLSCEQNLNHDAMYWYRQDPGQGLRLIYYSQIVNDFQKGDIAEGYSVSREKKESFPLTVTSAQKNPTAFYLCASSRAGGANEKLFFGSGTQLSVL.

V and J are TRBV7-9 and TRBJ1-1, with D perhaps matching TRBD1 (5 bases). Germline assignment: CDR1 SEHNR and CDR2 FQNEAQ (reference sequence). The CDR3 covers 12 residues. With 3 bases removed from V and 11 bases from J, the gap between germline ends came to 13 bases. The CDR3 DNA reads as TGTGCCAGCAGCTTGGGGGGTAAAGGTGCTTTCTTT. This translates into CASSLGGKGAFF.

V gene TRBV18 combines with J gene TRBJ1-6; weak D call: TRBD1 (6 bases). This CDR3 has 14 residues. The V end lost 4 bases, the J end lost 7 bases, and 11 bases lay between the germline ends. Germline V lookup: CDR1 KGHSH, CDR2 LQKENI. The CDR3 loop is CASSQDRKNSPLHF. DNA for the CDR3: TGTGCCAGCTCACAAGACAGGAAAAATTCACCCCTCCACTTT.

This clone was detected a few times. The CDR3 nucleotides are TGTGCCAGCAGTGACGGACAGGGGGCCACTGAAGCTTTCTTT. Its translation: CASSDGQGATEAFF. The genes are TRBV6-4 and TRBJ1-1; 11 bases fit TRBD1. In germline, CDR1 is MRHNA, CDR2 SNTAGT. The CDR3 spans 14 residues. The ends lost 2 bases at V and 4 bases at J; junction bases unmatched: 0.

The rearrangement uses TRBV6-5 and TRBJ1-6; TRBD1 matches 12 bases. The CDR3 is 15 amino acids. The V segment lost 6 bases and the J segment 10 bases; nucleotides outside the gene matches: 7. Per germline, CDR1 MNHEY and CDR2 SVGAGI. The CDR3 sequence: CASRGTGGAKSPLHF. The CDR3, as DNA: TGTGCCAGCAGGGGGACAGGGGGCGCAAAGTCACCCCTCCACTTT.

This clone appeared once. V usage is TRBV29-1 and J usage is TRBJ1-2, with TRBD1 matching 7 bases. Germline V gene sequence: CDR1 SQVTM, CDR2 ANQGSEA. Germline trimming cut 6 bases from V and 5 bases from J; bases unmatched to any gene: 6. The CDR3 is made up of 12 amino acids. The CDR3 region has the DNA TGCAGCGTGTCCGACAGGGATTATGGCTACACCTTC. It is translated as CSVSDRDYGYTF.

The V and J genes are TRBV19 and TRBJ1-1; the D gene is possibly TRBD1 (5 bases). Trimming removed 5 bases from V and 0 bases from J, with 7 bases in between. Per the germline V gene, CDR1 is LNHDA and CDR2 is SQIVND (reference sequence). This CDR3 spans 13 amino acids. The CDR3 bases are TGTGCCAGTAGTCAGGGTCTGAACACTGAAGCTTTCTTT. Its translation: CASSQGLNTEAFF.

V usage is TRBV28 and J usage is TRBJ2-3; TRBD1 aligns across 10 bases. The trim removed 3 bases at V and 4 bases at J, leaving 16 bases unmatched. Germline CDR1 and CDR2: MDHEN and SYDVKM. This CDR3 has 19 amino acids. The CDR3 region has the DNA TGTGCCAGCAGTTTCATAGGGATGGACAGGGGGGCCTGGGCAGATACGCAGTATTTT. Translation: CASSFIGMDRGAWADTQYF.

The genes are TRBV19 and TRBJ2-1; D uncertain. Germline V CDR1 and CDR2: LNHDA, SQIVND (reference sequence). Trimming stripped 1 base from V and 3 bases from J, with 7 bases between. The CDR3 contains 14 residues. For the CDR3, the DNA is TGTGCCAGTAGTATAGCCGGTAGCTACAATGAGCAGTTCTTC. Protein product: CASSIAGSYNEQFF.

The chain joins TRBV6-1 to TRBJ1-5; D gene unclear. The CDR3 contains 14 residues. CDR1 is MNHNS and CDR2 is SASEGT in the germline V gene. V dropped 0 bases and J dropped 1 base, with 4 bases sitting between them. The chain's CDR3 is CASSEALSNQPQHF. Written as DNA, the CDR3 is TGTGCCAGCAGTGAAGCGTTAAGCAATCAGCCCCAGCATTTT.

The chain has TRBV30 and TRBJ1-1; TRBD1 agrees at 7 bases. V was clipped by 3 bases and J by 3 bases; unmatched bases: 4. The CDR3 covers 13 residues. CDR1 and CDR2 (germline): GTSNPN, SVGIG (reference sequence). The CDR3 protein is CAWRSRGYTEAFF. In nucleotides, the CDR3 is TGTGCCTGGAGGAGCAGGGGGTACACTGAAGCTTTCTTT.

The rearrangement links TRBV5-4 to TRBJ1-3; TRBD1 might be the D (5 bases). This CDR3 is 14 amino acids long. Germline loops: CDR1 SGHNT, CDR2 YYREEE (reference sequence). Deletions cut 4 bases from V and 2 bases from J, with 10 bases between. CDR3 loop: CASSRPGAGNTIYF. In DNA, the CDR3 is TGTGCCAGCAGCAGACCGGGGGCTGGAAACACCATATATTTT.

The count of this clone is one. The chain employs TRBV2 and TRBJ1-5, with a possible D match to TRBD1 (6 bases). Trimming cost V 1 base and J 6 bases, with 13 bases left between them. This CDR3 is 15 amino acids long. Per the germline V gene, CDR1 is SNHLY and CDR2 is FYNNEI. CDR3 residues: CASSEVGGGSQPQHF. In nucleotides, the CDR3 is TGTGCCAGCAGTGAAGTAGGGGGAGGGAGTCAGCCCCAGCATTTT.

J is TRBJ2-5 and V is TRBV5-1; D is possibly TRBD2 (5 bases). V dropped 4 bases and J dropped 5 bases, with 21 bases sitting between them. Per the germline V gene, CDR1 is SGHRS and CDR2 is YFSETQ. This CDR3 comprises 16 residues. For the CDR3, the DNA is TGCGCCAGCAGCATAACTGGTCGGGGTAGTGGGGAGACCCAGTACTTC. This sequence encodes CASSITGRGSGETQYF.